This T cell receptor beta chain is from a study of shared T cell receptors in the human thymus. Assay used: immunoSEQ multiplex PCR; TCRdb lists only in-frame clones, some missing. Of around 340,000 clones in the sample, roughly 94% were seen once. This CDR3 comprises 16 residues. The clonotype comes from a human donor. Material: thymocytes. The chain employs TRBV21-1 and TRBJ2-7; the table's D gene call, TRBD2, was not cross checked with the DNA. TRBV21-1 is an annotated pseudogene. As DNA, the CDR3 is TGTGCCAGCAGCAAAGTATTGATAGCGGGGACCTACGAGCAGTACTTC. Its protein product is CASSKVLIAGTYEQYF.